Below, 9 T cell receptor beta chains from the same sample are listed, as sequenced in a study of technical replicates of blood from a handful of donors. The table came from immunoSEQ multiplex PCR; TCRdb's copy has only in-frame clones and leaves some out. The table has around 13,000 clones, roughly 94% seen once. Specimen: PBMCs. These receptors were obtained from a human donor in good health.

V is TRBV13 and J is TRBJ2-1, with D possibly TRBD1 on 6 matching bases. CDR3 size: 15 residues. In germline, CDR1 is PRHDT, CDR2 FYEKMQ (reference sequence). V was shortened by 5 bases and J by 6 bases, with 17 bases between the two germline ends. The CDR3 is CASSPQGNVFNEQFF. The CDR3 coding sequence is TGTGCCAGCAGCCCACAGGGTAACGTTTTCAATGAGCAGTTCTTC. The whole variable domain, filled in from reference TRBV13 and TRBJ2-1, reads AAGVIQSPRHLIKEKRETATLKCYPIPRHDTVYWYQQGPGQDPQFLISFYEKMQSDKGSIPDRFSAQQFSDYHSELNMSSLELGDSALYFCASSPQGNVFNEQFFGPGTRLTVL.

CDR3 region: CASGTGFINQPQHF. CDR3 sequence (DNA): TGTGCCAGCGGGACAGGCTTTATCAATCAGCCCCAGCATTTT. The rearrangement joins TRBV19 to TRBJ1-5; 8 bases line up with TRBD1. Germline V gene data show CDR1 as LNHDA and CDR2 as SQIVND (reference sequence). V lost 9 bases and J lost 3; bases outside the gene matches: 7. The CDR3 has 14 residues.

The count of this clone is one. V and J are TRBV6-5 and TRBJ2-7; possibly TRBD1 for D (6 bases). Germline CDR1 MNHEY, CDR2 SVGAGI. Between the trimmed V and J ends, which lost 10 bases and 5 bases, there was a span of 24 bases. The CDR3 sequence is 15 residues long. CDR3: CATIKKRSGTNEQYF. For the CDR3, the DNA is TGTGCCACCATAAAAAAGCGATCCGGGACAAACGAGCAGTACTTC.

This clone appeared once. The chain is built from TRBV5-1 and TRBJ1-2; 9 bases are shared with TRBD1. J lost 6 bases, V lost 4 bases, and 10 bases had no gene match. CDR1 and CDR2 from the germline V gene are SGHRS and YFSETQ. CDR3 length: 15 amino acids. DNA for the CDR3: TGCGCCAGCAGCCCGGGGGGGACAGGGTCCGATGGCTACACCTTC. The encoded protein is CASSPGGTGSDGYTF.

The J gene is TRBJ2-7, the V gene TRBV21-1; the table's D call TRBD2 went unverified against the DNA. TRBV21-1 is a documented pseudogene. The CDR3 totals 16 residues. The CDR3 coding sequence is TGTGCCAGCAGGAAGAGTGTTAGGAGAGGAATGAGGGAGCAGTACTTC. It is translated as CASRKSVRRGMREQYF.

V usage is TRBV5-5 and J usage is TRBJ1-5, with D perhaps matching TRBD1 (5 bases). The CDR3 sequence is 15 residues long. The V and J ends lost 3 bases and 3 bases respectively, with 13 bases between them. Germline V CDR1 and CDR2: SGHKS, YYEKEE (reference sequence). CDR3 sequence reads: CASSSAGTFNQPQHF. In nucleotides, the CDR3 is TGTGCCAGCAGCTCAGCCGGGACTTTCAATCAGCCCCAGCATTTT.

The V call is TRBV5-6, the J call TRBJ2-1; D unclear. Trimming cost V 4 bases and J 8 bases, with 10 bases left between them. The CDR3 has 12 amino acids. CDR1 and CDR2 from the germline V gene are SGHDT and YYEEEE. CDR3 nucleotide sequence: TGTGCCAGCAGCCACGGGTGGGATGAGCAGTTCTTC. Its protein product is CASSHGWDEQFF.

The CDR3 region is CASSEGQGAGDTQYF. The CDR3 nucleotides read TGTGCCAGCAGTGAGGGACAGGGGGCCGGAGATACGCAGTATTTT. This sequence joins TRBV2 and TRBJ2-3, with TRBD1 matching 12 bases. This CDR3 comprises 15 residues. Germline V CDR1 and CDR2: SNHLY, FYNNEI. V dropped 3 bases and J dropped 5; count of bases not matched to a gene: 3.

V and J are TRBV5-6 and TRBJ1-1; 7 bases align to TRBD1. Per germline, CDR1 SGHDT and CDR2 YYEEEE. CDR3 length equals 14 residues. V lost 1 base to trimming and J lost 5 bases; unmatched junction nucleotides: 5. The chain's CDR3 is CASSLRGRDTEAFF. The CDR3 DNA sequence: TGTGCCAGCAGCTTGAGGGGGCGCGATACTGAAGCTTTCTTT.